This passage covers 23 T cell receptor beta chains from one sample sequenced in a study of Ad26.COV2.S vaccination and SARS-CoV-2 variants. Treatment described: some 20 received Ad26.COV2.S at low or high dose, single or two shots; about 5 received placebo; per-sample allocation not given. Vaccine and placebo recipients were sampled on day 63 after the first injection. Sequencing was performed with immunoSEQ multiplex PCR; in TCRdb, only in-frame clones are kept and a portion is missing. The sample holds 300,000 to 400,000 clones, around 83% seen once. The sample was peripheral blood, taken in a trial of Ad26.COV2.S vaccine versus placebo. The receptors here all came from a person between 18 and 60 years old who received the Ad26.COV2.S COVID-19 vaccine or a placebo.

This clone showed up just once. The DNA for the CDR3 is TGTGCCAGCAGCGTCCGGGACATCCAGCGAAGGGCCACAGATACGCAGTATTTT. Its translation: CASSVRDIQRRATDTQYF. The V and J genes are TRBV3-1 (or the pseudogene TRBV3-2) and TRBJ2-3, with a possible D match to TRBD1 (6 bases). The germline V gene has CDR1 LGHDT and CDR2 YNNKEL (reference sequence). Trimming cost V 5 bases and J 2 bases, with 23 bases left between them. The CDR3 spans 18 residues.

V gene TRBV3-1 (or the pseudogene TRBV3-2) combines with J gene TRBJ2-7; tentatively, D is TRBD2 (6 bases). The germline V gene has CDR1 LGHDT and CDR2 YNNKEL (reference sequence). V lost 3 bases and J 0 bases, leaving 21 bases between the germline ends. This CDR3 spans 18 amino acids. The CDR3 spells CASSHRRGGLKSSYEQYF. In nucleotides, the CDR3 is TGTGCCAGCAGCCATCGGAGGGGCGGACTCAAAAGCTCCTACGAGCAGTACTTC.

This clone occurred once. The V call is TRBV7-8, the J call TRBJ2-1, with D tentatively TRBD1 or TRBD2 (5 bases each). Looked up from germline, CDR1 is SGHVS and CDR2 is FQNEAQ. V lost 5 bases and J lost 2, with 16 bases in between. The CDR3 totals 16 residues. Written as DNA, the CDR3 is TGTGCCAGCAGCGCCCCGCCGGGGACCACCTACAATGAGCAGTTCTTC. Translating it yields CASSAPPGTTYNEQFF.

This chain links TRBV28 with TRBJ2-1; 7 bases match TRBD2. CDR1 and CDR2 from the germline V gene are MDHEN and SYDVKM. The CDR3 loop spans 14 amino acids. J lost 2 bases, V lost 5 bases, and 3 bases had no gene match. The CDR3 region is CASSLADTYNEQFF. The CDR3 DNA reads TGTGCCAGCAGTCTAGCGGACACCTACAATGAGCAGTTCTTC.

This chain links TRBV7-6 with TRBJ1-4; the match to TRBD1 covers 12 bases. V trimming: 5 bases; J trimming: 9 bases; junction bases outside the gene matches: 10. The CDR3 runs 16 residues. Germline lookup yields CDR1 SGHVS and CDR2 FNYEAQ. In DNA form, the CDR3 reads TGTGCCAGCAGCCCGCAAACGGGACAGGGGGCCCAAAAACTGTTTTTT. Amino acid sequence: CASSPQTGQGAQKLFF.

This clone was detected only a few times. V usage is TRBV18 and J usage is TRBJ2-2; 7 positions agree with TRBD1. J lost 8 bases, V lost 3 bases, and 9 bases had no gene match. Germline assignment: CDR1 KGHSH and CDR2 LQKENI. This CDR3 contains 15 residues. This chain's CDR3 is CASSPPGQLTGELFF. The CDR3 region has the DNA TGTGCCAGCTCACCCCCGGGACAGCTCACAGGGGAGCTGTTTTTT.

About this clone itself: Additional DNA sequences in this sample encode the identical CDR3. V and J are TRBV7-2 and TRBJ2-5; 7 bases map to TRBD2. V was clipped by 3 bases and J by 2 bases; unmatched bases: 3. The CDR3 is 14 amino acids. Germline loops: CDR1 SGHTA, CDR2 FQGNSA. CDR3 DNA: TGTGCCAGCAGCTTCCAGGGAGGGCAAGAGACCCAGTACTTC. This sequence encodes CASSFQGGQETQYF.

The chain carries TRBV27 and TRBJ2-1; 7 bases are shared with TRBD1. This CDR3 comprises 19 residues. J gave up 0 bases and V 2 bases, and 13 bases lay outside the gene matches. Germline loops: CDR1 MNHEY, CDR2 SMNVEV (reference sequence). The CDR3 here is CASSLGKGGSQASYNEQFF. CDR3 bases: TGTGCCAGCAGTTTAGGGAAAGGGGGCTCCCAAGCCTCCTACAATGAGCAGTTCTTC.

This clone has a handful of counts. The chain links TRBV30 to TRBJ1-5; D is perhaps TRBD1 (5 bases). V gave up 3 bases and J gave up 0 bases, with 6 bases separating them. Germline loops: CDR1 GTSNPN, CDR2 SVGIG (reference sequence). This CDR3 spans 13 amino acids. The CDR3 sequence is CAWRGGSNQPQHF. The CDR3 coding sequence is TGTGCCTGGAGGGGGGGTAGCAATCAGCCCCAGCATTTT. The variable domain in full, completed from reference TRBV30 and TRBJ1-5, reads SQTIHQWPATLVQPVGSPLSLECTVEGTSNPNLYWYRQAAGRGLQLLFYSVGIGQISSEVPQNLSASRPQDRQFILSSKKLLLSDSGFYLCAWRGGSNQPQHFGDGTRLSIL.

This chain joins TRBV10-1 and TRBJ2-5; D gene ambiguous. Germline-derived CDR1 and CDR2 are WNHNN and SYGVQD (reference sequence). Trimming cost V 8 bases and J 5 bases, with 18 bases left between them. There are 14 residues in the CDR3. CDR3 bases: TGCGCCAGCGGAGTTTCTCCTAAACGGGAGACCCAGTACTTC. Translation gives CASGVSPKRETQYF.

The chain couples TRBV7-2 to TRBJ1-5; D is perhaps TRBD1 (5 bases). V was pared by 6 bases and J by 0 bases, with 9 bases between. Germline values: CDR1 SGHTA, CDR2 FQGNSA. The CDR3 consists of 14 residues. CDR3 nucleotides: TGTGCCAGCAGGGGGGAGCATAGCAATCAGCCCCAGCATTTT. Amino acids: CASRGEHSNQPQHF. Supplemented by reference TRBV7-2 and TRBJ1-5, the full variable domain reads GAGVSQSPSNKVTEKGKDVELRCDPISGHTALYWYRQSLGQGLEFLIYFQGNSAPDKSGLPSDRFSAERTGGSVSTLTIQRTQQEDSAVYLCASRGEHSNQPQHFGDGTRLSIL.

This chain uses TRBV6-6 with TRBJ1-4; 8 nucleotides match TRBD1. CDR3 length equals 15 residues. The ends lost 5 bases at V and 8 bases at J; junction bases unmatched: 10. Germline values: CDR1 MNHNY, CDR2 SVGAGI (reference sequence). The CDR3 DNA is TGTGCCAGCAGTAATCAGGGGGCCGGTATGGAAAAACTGTTTTTT. Translation: CASSNQGAGMEKLFF.

V gene TRBV5-1 combines with J gene TRBJ2-2; D is unclear. CDR1 is SGHRS, CDR2 YFSETQ, per germline. This CDR3 has 14 residues. Trimming took off 0 bases at V and 1 base at J, with 4 bases between the two ends. This CDR3 reads CASSLALNTGELFF. Written as DNA, the CDR3 is TGCGCCAGCAGCTTGGCCCTGAACACCGGGGAGCTGTTTTTT.

This clone was found a few times. This chain uses TRBV6-4 with TRBJ2-3; the D gene could be TRBD1 or TRBD2 (5 bases each). Germline loops: CDR1 MRHNA, CDR2 SNTAGT. Trimming stripped 3 bases from V and 3 bases from J, with 10 bases between. CDR3 size: 14 residues. The CDR3: CASSERGETDTQYF. DNA of the CDR3: TGTGCCAGCAGTGAACGAGGGGAGACAGATACGCAGTATTTT.

This clone showed up just a few times. This chain connects TRBV10-2 to TRBJ2-4, with 9 bases that match TRBD2. The germline gives CDR1 WSHSY, CDR2 SAAADI. The CDR3 contains 20 residues. The V and J ends lost 3 bases and 4 bases, in that order; junction bases with no gene match: 19. CDR3 sequence (DNA): TGCGCCAGCAGTGAATGGGTAGCGGGAGCGGGAGTTAGGGGGAAAAACATTCAGTACTTC. Protein sequence: CASSEWVAGAGVRGKNIQYF.

This rearrangement joins TRBV5-4 to TRBJ1-2; possibly TRBD1 for D (5 bases). The CDR3 has 14 amino acids. V lost 5 bases to trimming and J lost 5 bases, with 16 bases between them. Germline CDR1 is SGHNT and CDR2 is YYREEE (reference sequence). The CDR3 sequence is CASSSPGSGYGYTF. The CDR3 bases are TGTGCCAGCAGTTCCCCGGGGTCAGGGTATGGCTACACCTTC. Full variable domain (outside the CDR3, taken from reference TRBV5-4 and TRBJ1-2): ETGVTQSPTHLIKTRGQQVTLRCSSQSGHNTVSWYQQALGQGPQFIFQYYREEENGRGNFPPRFSGLQFPNYSSELNVNALELDDSALYLCASSSPGSGYGYTFGSGTRLTVV.

This clone came up a few times. This chain uses TRBV4-1 with TRBJ1-5; 10 bases fit TRBD1. The CDR3 has 15 amino acids. J lost 10 bases, V lost 1 base, and 7 bases had no gene match. Germline lookup yields CDR1 MGHRA and CDR2 YSYEKL. CDR3 DNA: TGCGCCAGCAGCCAAGGACAGGGGGCGCCTGGACCCCAGCATTTT. Translation gives CASSQGQGAPGPQHF.

This clone was observed a single time. The chain uses TRBV19 and TRBJ1-3; TRBD1 aligns across 12 bases. This CDR3 is 16 amino acids long. Trimming cost V 5 bases and J 3 bases; bases outside gene matches: 5. CDR1 LNHDA and CDR2 SQIVND come from the germline V gene (reference sequence). In nucleotides, the CDR3 is TGTGCCAGTAGTCCGGGACAGGGGGCATTTGGAAACACCATATATTTT. It yields the protein CASSPGQGAFGNTIYF.

The V call is TRBV3-1 (or the pseudogene TRBV3-2), the J call TRBJ2-7; D unclear. The CDR3 is 15 residues long. Germline CDR1 is LGHDT and CDR2 is YNNKEL (reference sequence). The V end lost 1 base, the J end lost 1 base, and 11 bases lay between the germline ends. The CDR3 loop reads CASSQATRKSYEQYF. The CDR3 DNA reads TGTGCCAGCAGCCAAGCCACGCGAAAGTCCTACGAGCAGTACTTC.

The gene calls are TRBV27 and TRBJ1-6; 7 positions match TRBD1. This CDR3 has 13 amino acids. Trimming took 8 bases from V and 16 from J; bases not matched to a gene: 14. Germline V gene lookup returns CDR1 MNHEY and CDR2 SMNVEV (reference sequence). The DNA for the CDR3 is TGTGCCAGCTCGAGCTTCCAGGGGGACGGGCTCCACTTT. Amino acids: CASSSFQGDGLHF.

The chain recombines TRBV14 with TRBJ1-2; 7 bases map to TRBD1. The CDR3 sequence is 16 residues long. Losses at the gene ends were 1 base for V and 3 bases for J; bases not matched to a gene: 8. Germline CDR1 reads SGHDN; CDR2 reads FVKESK. The CDR3 is CASSQGVRQGDYGYTF. The CDR3 region has the DNA TGTGCCAGCAGCCAAGGGGTCAGACAGGGCGACTATGGCTACACCTTC.

V and J are TRBV7-9 and TRBJ2-1, with 7 bases lining up with TRBD2. V gave up 2 bases and J gave up 10 bases; unmatched junction bases: 11. Per the germline V gene, CDR1 is SEHNR and CDR2 is FQNEAQ (reference sequence). This CDR3 has 15 amino acids. The CDR3 region is CASSLFAGVAGEQFF. DNA for the CDR3: TGTGCCAGCAGCTTATTTGCGGGAGTGGCGGGAGAGCAGTTCTTC. Full variable domain (outside the CDR3, taken from reference TRBV7-9 and TRBJ2-1): DTGVSQNPRHKITKRGQNVTFRCDPISEHNRLYWYRQTLGQGPEFLTYFQNEAQLEKSRLLSDRFSAERPKGSFSTLEIQRTEQGDSAMYLCASSLFAGVAGEQFFGPGTRLTVL.

The J gene is TRBJ1-2, the V gene TRBV28, with 7 bases identical to TRBD1. Germline CDR1 is MDHEN and CDR2 is SYDVKM. Losses at the gene ends were 4 bases for V and 10 bases for J; bases not matched to a gene: 12. The CDR3 sequence is 14 residues long. Here the CDR3 reads CASSSPQGKYSYTF. The DNA for the CDR3 is TGTGCCAGCAGTTCCCCACAGGGGAAATATTCCTACACCTTC.